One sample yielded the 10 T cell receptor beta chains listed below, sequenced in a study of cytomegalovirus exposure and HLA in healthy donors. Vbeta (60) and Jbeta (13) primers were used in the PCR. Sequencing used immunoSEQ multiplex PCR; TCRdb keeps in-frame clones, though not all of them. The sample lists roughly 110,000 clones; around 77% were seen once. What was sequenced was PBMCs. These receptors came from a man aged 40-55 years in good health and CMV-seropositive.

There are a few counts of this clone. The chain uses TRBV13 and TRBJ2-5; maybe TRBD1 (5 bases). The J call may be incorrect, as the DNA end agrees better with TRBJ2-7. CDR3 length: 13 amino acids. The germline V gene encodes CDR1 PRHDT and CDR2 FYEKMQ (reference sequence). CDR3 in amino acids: CASSFQGLYEQYF. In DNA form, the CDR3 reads TGTGCCAGCAGCTTTCAGGGTCTCTACGAGCAGTACTTC.

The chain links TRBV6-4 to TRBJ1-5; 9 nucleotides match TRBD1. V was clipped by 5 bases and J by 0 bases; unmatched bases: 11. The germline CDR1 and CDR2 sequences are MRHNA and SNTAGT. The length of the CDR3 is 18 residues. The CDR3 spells CASSLGDRVSNSNQPQHF. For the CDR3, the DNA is TGTGCCAGCAGTTTAGGGGACAGGGTCTCAAATAGCAATCAGCCCCAGCATTTT.

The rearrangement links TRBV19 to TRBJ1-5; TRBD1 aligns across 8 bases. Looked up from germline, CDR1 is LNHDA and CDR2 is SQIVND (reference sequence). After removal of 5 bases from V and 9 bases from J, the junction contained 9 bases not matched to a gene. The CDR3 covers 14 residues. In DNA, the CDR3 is TGTGCCAGTAGTGGACAGGGCTCAGGGCGGCCCCAGCATTTT. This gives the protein CASSGQGSGRPQHF. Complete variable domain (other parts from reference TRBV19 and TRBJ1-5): DGGITQSPKYLFRKEGQNVTLSCEQNLNHDAMYWYRQDPGQGLRLIYYSQIVNDFQKGDIAEGYSVSREKKESFPLTVTSAQKNPTAFYLCASSGQGSGRPQHFGDGTRLSIL.

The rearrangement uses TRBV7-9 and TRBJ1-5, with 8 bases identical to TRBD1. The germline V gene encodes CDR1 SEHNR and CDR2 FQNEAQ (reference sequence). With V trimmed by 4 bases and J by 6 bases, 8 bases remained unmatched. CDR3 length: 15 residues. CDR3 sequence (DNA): TGTGCCAGCAGCTCCGGACAGGGACGGGCTCAGCCCCAGCATTTT. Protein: CASSSGQGRAQPQHF.

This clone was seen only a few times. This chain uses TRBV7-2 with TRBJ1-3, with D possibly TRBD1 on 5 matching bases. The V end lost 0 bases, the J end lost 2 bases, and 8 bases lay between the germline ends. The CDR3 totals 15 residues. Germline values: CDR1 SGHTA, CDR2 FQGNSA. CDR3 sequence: CASSLARGTGNTIYF. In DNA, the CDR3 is TGTGCCAGCAGCTTAGCACGGGGGACTGGAAACACCATATATTTT.

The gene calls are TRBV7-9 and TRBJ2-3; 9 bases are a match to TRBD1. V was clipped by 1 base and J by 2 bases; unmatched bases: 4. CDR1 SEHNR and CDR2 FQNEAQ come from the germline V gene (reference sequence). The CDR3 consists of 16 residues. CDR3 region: CASSLGTGAFTDTQYF. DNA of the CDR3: TGTGCCAGCAGCTTAGGGACAGGGGCGTTCACAGATACGCAGTATTTT. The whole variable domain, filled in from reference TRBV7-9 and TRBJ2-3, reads DTGVSQNPRHKITKRGQNVTFRCDPISEHNRLYWYRQTLGQGPEFLTYFQNEAQLEKSRLLSDRFSAERPKGSFSTLEIQRTEQGDSAMYLCASSLGTGAFTDTQYFGPGTRLTVL.

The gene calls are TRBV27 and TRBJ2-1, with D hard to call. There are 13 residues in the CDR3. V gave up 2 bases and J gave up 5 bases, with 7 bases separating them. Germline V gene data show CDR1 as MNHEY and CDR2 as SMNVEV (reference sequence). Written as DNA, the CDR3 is TGTGCCAGCAGTTTAAGAGGAGACAATGAGCAGTTCTTC. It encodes CASSLRGDNEQFF.

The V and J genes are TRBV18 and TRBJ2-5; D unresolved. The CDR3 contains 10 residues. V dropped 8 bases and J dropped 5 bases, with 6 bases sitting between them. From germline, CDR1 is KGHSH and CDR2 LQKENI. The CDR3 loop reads CASPGETQYF. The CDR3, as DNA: TGTGCCAGCCCCGGGGAGACCCAGTACTTC.

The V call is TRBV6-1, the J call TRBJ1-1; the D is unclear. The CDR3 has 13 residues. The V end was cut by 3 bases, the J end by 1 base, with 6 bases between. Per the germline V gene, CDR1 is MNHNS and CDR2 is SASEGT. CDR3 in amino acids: CASSETRNTEAFF. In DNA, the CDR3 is TGTGCCAGCAGTGAGACAAGGAACACTGAAGCTTTCTTT.

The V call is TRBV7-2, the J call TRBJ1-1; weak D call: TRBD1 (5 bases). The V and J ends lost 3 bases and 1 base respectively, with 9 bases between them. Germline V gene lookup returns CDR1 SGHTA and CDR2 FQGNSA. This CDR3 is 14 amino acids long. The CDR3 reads CASSLTEGNTEAFF. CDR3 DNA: TGTGCCAGCAGCTTGACAGAAGGGAACACTGAAGCTTTCTTT.